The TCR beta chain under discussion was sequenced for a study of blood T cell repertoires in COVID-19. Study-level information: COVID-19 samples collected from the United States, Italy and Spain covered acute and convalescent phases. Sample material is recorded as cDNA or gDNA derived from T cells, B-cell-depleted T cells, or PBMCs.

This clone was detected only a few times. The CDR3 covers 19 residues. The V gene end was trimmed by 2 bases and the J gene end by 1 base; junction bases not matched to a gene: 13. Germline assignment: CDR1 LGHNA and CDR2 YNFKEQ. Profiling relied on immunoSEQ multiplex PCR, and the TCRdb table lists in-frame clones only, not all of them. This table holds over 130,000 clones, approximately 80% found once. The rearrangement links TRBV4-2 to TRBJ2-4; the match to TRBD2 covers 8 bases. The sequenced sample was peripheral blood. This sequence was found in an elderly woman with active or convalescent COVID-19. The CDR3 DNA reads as TGTGCCAGCAGCCAATTTCGAGCGGGGGAGCCGGGGGCCAAAAACATTCAGTACTTC. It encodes CASSQFRAGEPGAKNIQYF.